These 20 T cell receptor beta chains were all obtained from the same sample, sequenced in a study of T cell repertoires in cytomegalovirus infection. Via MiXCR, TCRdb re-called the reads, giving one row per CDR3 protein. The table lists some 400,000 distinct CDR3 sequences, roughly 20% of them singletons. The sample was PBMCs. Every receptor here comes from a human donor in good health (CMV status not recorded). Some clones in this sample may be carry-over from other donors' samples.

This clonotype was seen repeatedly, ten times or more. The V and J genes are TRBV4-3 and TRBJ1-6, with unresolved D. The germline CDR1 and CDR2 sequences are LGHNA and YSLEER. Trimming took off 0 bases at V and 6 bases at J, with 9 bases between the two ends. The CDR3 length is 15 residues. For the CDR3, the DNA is TGCGCCAGCAGCCAAGATAGGGCTGTTAATTCACCCCTCCACTTT. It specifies CASSQDRAVNSPLHF.

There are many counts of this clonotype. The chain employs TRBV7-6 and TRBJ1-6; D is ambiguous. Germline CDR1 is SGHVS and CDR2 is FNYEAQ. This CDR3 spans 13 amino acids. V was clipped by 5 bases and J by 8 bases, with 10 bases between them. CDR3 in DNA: TGTGCCAGCAGCCCCCGTTCTGATTCACCCCTCCACTTT. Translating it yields CASSPRSDSPLHF.

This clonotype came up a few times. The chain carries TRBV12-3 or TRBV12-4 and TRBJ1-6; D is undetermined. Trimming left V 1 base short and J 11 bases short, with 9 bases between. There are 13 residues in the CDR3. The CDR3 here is CASSLDHEAPLHF. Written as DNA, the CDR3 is TGTGCCAGCAGTTTAGATCACGAAGCACCCCTCCACTTT.

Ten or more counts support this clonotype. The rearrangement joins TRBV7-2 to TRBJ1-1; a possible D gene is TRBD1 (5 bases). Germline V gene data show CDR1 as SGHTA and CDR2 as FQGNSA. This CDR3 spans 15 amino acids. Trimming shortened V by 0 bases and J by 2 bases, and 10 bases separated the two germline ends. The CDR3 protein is CASSLAIDRNTEAFF. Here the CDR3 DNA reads TGTGCCAGCAGCTTAGCCATCGACAGAAACACTGAAGCTTTCTTT.

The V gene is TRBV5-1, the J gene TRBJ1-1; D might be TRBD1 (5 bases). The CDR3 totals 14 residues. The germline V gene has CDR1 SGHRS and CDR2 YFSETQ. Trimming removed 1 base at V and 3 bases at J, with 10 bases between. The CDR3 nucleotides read TGCGCCAGCAGCTTGAATGCGGGGGACACTGAAGCTTTCTTT. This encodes CASSLNAGDTEAFF.

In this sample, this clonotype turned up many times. CDR3 sequence reads: CASSLVPSKVYGYTF. CDR3 bases: TGTGCCAGCAGCTTAGTGCCGTCGAAGGTATATGGCTACACCTTC. This chain joins TRBV7-2 and TRBJ1-2; D is undetermined. CDR1 and CDR2 from the germline V gene are SGHTA and FQGNSA. CDR3 size: 15 residues. V was trimmed by 1 base and J by 5 bases, leaving 14 bases between them.

The CDR3 coding sequence is TGTGCCAGCAGTGATCCGGGACTAGCGGTTGTTAGCTCCTACAATGAGCAGTTCTTC. Protein sequence: CASSDPGLAVVSSYNEQFF. The genes are TRBV2 and TRBJ2-1; TRBD2 matches at 11 bases. The CDR3 covers 19 residues. Germline V gene data show CDR1 as SNHLY and CDR2 as FYNNEI. V lost 3 bases to trimming and J lost 0 bases; unmatched junction nucleotides: 10. Together with reference TRBV2 and TRBJ2-1, the CDR3 gives the full variable domain: EPEVTQTPSHQVTQMGQEVILRCVPISNHLYFYWYRQILGQKVEFLVSFYNNEISEKSEIFDDQFSVERPDGSNFTLKIRSTKLEDSAMYFCASSDPGLAVVSSYNEQFFGPGTRLTVL.

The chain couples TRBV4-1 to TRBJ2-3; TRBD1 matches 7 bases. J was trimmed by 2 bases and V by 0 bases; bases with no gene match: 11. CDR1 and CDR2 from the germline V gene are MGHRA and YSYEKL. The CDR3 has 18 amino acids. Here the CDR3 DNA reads TGCGCCAGCAGCCAAGATCTAGGACAGGTATCCTCCACAGATACGCAGTATTTT. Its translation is CASSQDLGQVSSTDTQYF.

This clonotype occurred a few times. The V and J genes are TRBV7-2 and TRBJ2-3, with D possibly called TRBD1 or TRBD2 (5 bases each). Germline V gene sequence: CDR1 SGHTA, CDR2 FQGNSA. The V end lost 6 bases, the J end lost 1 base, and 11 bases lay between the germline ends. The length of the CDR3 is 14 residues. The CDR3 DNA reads TGTGCCAGCAGTTCCCTGGGGGGCACAGATACGCAGTATTTT. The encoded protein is CASSSLGGTDTQYF.

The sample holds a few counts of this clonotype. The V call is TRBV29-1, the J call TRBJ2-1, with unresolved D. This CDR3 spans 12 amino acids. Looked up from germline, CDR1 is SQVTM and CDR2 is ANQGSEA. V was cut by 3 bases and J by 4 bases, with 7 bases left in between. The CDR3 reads CSVEAKYNEQFF. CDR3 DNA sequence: TGCAGCGTTGAGGCCAAATACAATGAGCAGTTCTTC.

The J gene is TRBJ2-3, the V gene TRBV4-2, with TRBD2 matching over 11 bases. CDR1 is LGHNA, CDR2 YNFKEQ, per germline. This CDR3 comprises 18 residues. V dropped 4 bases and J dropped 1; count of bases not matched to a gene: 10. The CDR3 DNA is TGTGCCAGCAGCCTACAAGCCCAACTAGCGGGGGGCACAGATACGCAGTATTTT. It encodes CASSLQAQLAGGTDTQYF.

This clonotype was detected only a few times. DNA for the CDR3: TGTGCCAGCAGCTTAGATCGAGGGTCGTCAGATACGCAGTATTTT. It encodes CASSLDRGSSDTQYF. The V gene is TRBV11-3, the J gene TRBJ2-3; tentatively, D is TRBD2 (5 bases). The CDR3 spans 15 residues. Germline loops: CDR1 SGHNT, CDR2 YENEEA. The germline V and J ends were trimmed by 0 bases and 4 bases, with 11 bases remaining between them.

The CDR3 loop is CASSLMEGSGYTF. CDR3 coding DNA: TGTGCCAGCAGCTTAATGGAGGGGAGCGGCTACACCTTC. The chain is built from TRBV7-2 and TRBJ1-2; possibly TRBD1 for D (5 bases). Germline assignment: CDR1 SGHTA and CDR2 FQGNSA. Trimming stripped 2 bases from V and 8 bases from J, with 12 bases between. The CDR3 sequence is 13 residues long.

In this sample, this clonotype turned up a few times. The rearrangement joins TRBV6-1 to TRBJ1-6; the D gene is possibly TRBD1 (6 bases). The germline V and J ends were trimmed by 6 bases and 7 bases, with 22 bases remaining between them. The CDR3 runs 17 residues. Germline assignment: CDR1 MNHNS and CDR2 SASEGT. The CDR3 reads CASSTGRMRLGNSPLHF. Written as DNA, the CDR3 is TGTGCCAGCAGCACAGGGCGGATGAGGCTGGGAAATTCACCCCTCCACTTT.

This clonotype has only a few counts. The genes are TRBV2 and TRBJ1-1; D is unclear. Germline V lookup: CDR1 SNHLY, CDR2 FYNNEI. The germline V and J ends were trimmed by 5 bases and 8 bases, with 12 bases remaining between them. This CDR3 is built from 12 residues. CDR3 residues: CASSQVAAEAFF. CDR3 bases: TGTGCCAGCAGTCAGGTCGCAGCCGAAGCTTTCTTT.

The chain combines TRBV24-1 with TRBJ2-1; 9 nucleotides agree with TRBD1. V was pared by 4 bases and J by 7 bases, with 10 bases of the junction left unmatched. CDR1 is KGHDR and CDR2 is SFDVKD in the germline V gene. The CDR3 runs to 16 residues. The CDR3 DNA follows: TGTGCCACCAGTGACCCGGACAGGGGAGGCCTGAATGAGCAGTTCTTC. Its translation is CATSDPDRGGLNEQFF.

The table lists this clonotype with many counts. The CDR3 nucleotides are TGTGCCAGCAGCATTCGGCCGGGACTGAATAATTCACCCCTCCACTTT. The encoded protein is CASSIRPGLNNSPLHF. The chain employs TRBV7-8 and TRBJ1-6, with a possible D match to TRBD1 (5 bases). The V gene lost 5 bases and the J gene lost 5 bases, with 16 bases spanning the gap. Germline CDR1 and CDR2: SGHVS and FQNEAQ. The length of the CDR3 is 16 residues.

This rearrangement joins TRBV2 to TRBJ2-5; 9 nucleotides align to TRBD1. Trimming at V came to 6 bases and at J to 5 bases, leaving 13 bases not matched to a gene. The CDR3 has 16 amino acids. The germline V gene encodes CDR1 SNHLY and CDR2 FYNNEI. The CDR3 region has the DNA TGTGCCAGCAGACCTTCCTCGGGACAGGGTAGCGAGACCCAGTACTTC. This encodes CASRPSSGQGSETQYF.

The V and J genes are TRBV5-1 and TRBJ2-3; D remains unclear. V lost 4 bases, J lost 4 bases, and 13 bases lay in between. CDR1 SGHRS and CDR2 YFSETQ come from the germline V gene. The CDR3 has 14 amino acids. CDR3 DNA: TGCGCCAGCAGCCCTGTCCCGAACGCAGATACGCAGTATTTT. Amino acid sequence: CASSPVPNADTQYF. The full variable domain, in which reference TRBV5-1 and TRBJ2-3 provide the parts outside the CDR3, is KAGVTQTPRYLIKTRGQQVTLSCSPISGHRSVSWYQQTPGQGLQFLFEYFSETQRNKGNFPGRFSGRQFSNSRSEMNVSTLELGDSALYLCASSPVPNADTQYFGPGTRLTVL.

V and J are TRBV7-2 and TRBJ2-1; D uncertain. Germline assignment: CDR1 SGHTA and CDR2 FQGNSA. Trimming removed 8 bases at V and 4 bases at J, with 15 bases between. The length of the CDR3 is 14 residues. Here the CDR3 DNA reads TGTGCCAGCTCCCGATCCGACGGGTACAATGAGCAGTTCTTC. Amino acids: CASSRSDGYNEQFF.